The 24 T cell receptor beta chains listed next were all sequenced from one sample in a study of vaccination and CD4 T cells after COVID-19. The Oncomine TCR Beta short-read assay was applied to DNA of cultured CD4+ T cells. Each CDR3 protein gets one entry after TCRdb re-called the PCR reads with MiXCR. The sample has about 14,000 distinct CDR3 sequences; approximately 48% are singletons. As to treatment: approximately nine-day PBMC culture with coronavirus spike peptide pools or control peptides (ViraFEST assay). Antigen specificity for these receptors is unknown. The source material was CD4+ T cells from blood, cultured in vitro. These receptors all come from a human donor who had recovered from COVID-19.

The chain couples TRBV28 to TRBJ2-7; the D is unclear. The CDR3 contains 12 residues. Trimming took off 2 bases at V and 3 bases at J, with 5 bases between the two ends. Germline CDR1 MDHEN, CDR2 SYDVKM. The CDR3 DNA follows: TGTGCCAGCAGTTTACCATTCTACGAGCAGTACTTC. Translating it yields CASSLPFYEQYF.

This chain joins TRBV7-9 and TRBJ2-7; D is unresolved. The CDR3 loop spans 14 amino acids. V was shortened by 5 bases and J by 3 bases, with 14 bases between the two germline ends. CDR1 is SEHNR, CDR2 FQNEAQ, per germline (reference sequence). The CDR3 protein is CASSHLLDGYEQYF. The CDR3 DNA reads TGTGCCAGCAGCCATCTCCTGGACGGCTACGAGCAGTACTTC.

The rearrangement joins TRBV2 to TRBJ1-2, with TRBD1 as a possible D gene (6 bases). CDR1 and CDR2 (germline): SNHLY, FYNNEI. V was pared by 10 bases and J by 4 bases, with 16 bases between. This CDR3 is 13 amino acids long. CDR3 sequence: CATEDSLSYGYTF. Written as DNA, the CDR3 is TGTGCCACCGAGGACAGTCTAAGCTATGGCTACACCTTC.

The V gene is TRBV7-9, the J gene TRBJ1-5; 9 nucleotides line up with TRBD1. J gave up 2 bases and V 5 bases, and 7 bases lay outside the gene matches. CDR1 SEHNR and CDR2 FQNEAQ come from the germline V gene (reference sequence). The CDR3 has 16 residues. As DNA, the CDR3 is TGTGCCAGCAGCACCGGGACAGGGTGGGGCAATCAGCCCCAGCATTTT. Protein sequence: CASSTGTGWGNQPQHF.

The chain couples TRBV7-2 to TRBJ2-1; the D call may be TRBD1 or TRBD2 (10 bases each). Trimming took off 5 bases at V and 7 bases at J, with 30 bases between the two ends. The V gene's germline CDR1 is SGHTA and CDR2 FQGNSA. This CDR3 is 19 amino acids long. In nucleotides, the CDR3 is TGTGCCAGCAGCAGAGCCGGGACAGGGGTTAGTAGCGGGAGGAATGAGCAGTTCTTC. This gives the protein CASSRAGTGVSSGRNEQFF.

This chain joins TRBV12-3 or TRBV12-4 and TRBJ2-1; 9 nucleotides match TRBD2. The CDR3 runs 15 residues. Trimming at V came to 6 bases and at J to 0 bases, leaving 3 bases not matched to a gene. The CDR3 loop is CASSLAGYSYNEQFF. The CDR3 nucleotides read TGTGCCAGCAGCCTAGCGGGATACTCCTACAATGAGCAGTTCTTC.

The chain carries TRBV6-1 and TRBJ1-5; TRBD1 is a possible D gene (5 bases). There are 15 residues in the CDR3. Germline V CDR1 and CDR2: MNHNS, SASEGT. The ends were cut back, 6 bases at V and 1 base at J, with 13 bases in the middle. As DNA, the CDR3 is TGTGCCAGCAGGGGCGCAGGGTTGAGCAATCAGCCCCAGCATTTT. Its protein product is CASRGAGLSNQPQHF.

The CDR3 bases are TGTGCCACCAGCAGAGATGGCGGTCAGCCCCAGCATTTT. The encoded protein is CATSRDGGQPQHF. The chain links TRBV15 to TRBJ1-5; D ambiguous. Germline V gene data show CDR1 as LNHNV and CDR2 as YYDKDF (reference sequence). The CDR3 is 13 residues long. Deletions cut 0 bases from V and 6 bases from J, with 6 bases between.

V is TRBV5-8 and J is TRBJ2-1, with 9 nucleotides matching TRBD1. The V gene end was trimmed by 0 bases and the J gene end by 7 bases; junction bases not matched to a gene: 2. The CDR3 is 14 residues long. The germline gives CDR1 SGHTS, CDR2 YDEGEE. The CDR3 DNA reads as TGTGCCAGCAGCTTGGACGACAGGGGGAATGAGCAGTTCTTC. It is translated as CASSLDDRGNEQFF.

This clonotype is medium-sized in the sample. This chain links TRBV10-2 with TRBJ1-3; 8 positions agree with TRBD1. From germline, CDR1 is WSHSY and CDR2 SAAADI. The CDR3 length is 14 residues. With 8 bases clipped from V and 1 base from J, the junction kept 4 bases outside the gene matches. CDR3 in amino acids: CASSQGASGNTIYF. CDR3 nucleotides: TGCGCCAGCTCCCAGGGGGCGTCTGGAAACACCATATATTTT.

The V call is TRBV20-1, the J call TRBJ1-2; TRBD1 agrees at 10 bases. Germline CDR1 reads DFQATT; CDR2 reads SNEGSKA (reference sequence). Trimming removed 3 bases from V and 4 bases from J; junction bases left unmatched: 5. The CDR3 is 14 amino acids. Written as DNA, the CDR3 is TGCAGTGCTAGGGGACAGGGGATTCGCTATGGCTACACCTTC. Its translation is CSARGQGIRYGYTF.

The rearrangement joins TRBV2 to TRBJ1-6; a weak D match, TRBD1 (6 bases). This CDR3 is built from 14 residues. The germline gives CDR1 SNHLY, CDR2 FYNNEI. Trimming left V 5 bases short and J 6 bases short, with 11 bases between. The CDR3 DNA is TGTGCCAGCAGTCTCACAGGGATTAATTCACCCCTCCACTTT. Translated: CASSLTGINSPLHF.

The rearrangement links TRBV4-1 to TRBJ1-5; no firm D call. This CDR3 region has 15 residues. Trimming shortened V by 4 bases and J by 2 bases, and 12 bases separated the two germline ends. Per germline, CDR1 MGHRA and CDR2 YSYEKL. The CDR3 nucleotides read TGCGCCAGCAGCCTGACTTTAACAGGCAATCAGCCCCAGCATTTT. The encoded protein is CASSLTLTGNQPQHF.

The V call is TRBV7-2, the J call TRBJ2-7; 7 bases agree with TRBD1. This CDR3 spans 15 amino acids. Germline loops: CDR1 SGHTA, CDR2 FQGNSA. Losses at the gene ends were 0 bases for V and 3 bases for J; bases not matched to a gene: 5. CDR3 coding DNA: TGTGCCAGCAGCTTAGCCCCGACAGGGCACTACGAGCAGTACTTC. Translating it yields CASSLAPTGHYEQYF.

This chain links TRBV20-1 with TRBJ2-3; 8 bases agree with TRBD2. The CDR3 covers 15 residues. Germline CDR1 DFQATT, CDR2 SNEGSKA (reference sequence). The J segment lost 0 bases and the V segment lost 2 bases, leaving 4 bases of the junction unmatched. The CDR3 is CSARSTSGSTDTQYF. CDR3 in DNA: TGCAGTGCTAGATCAACTAGCGGTAGCACAGATACGCAGTATTTT.

This clonotype showed up just once. This chain connects TRBV5-1 to TRBJ1-5, with D hard to call. This CDR3 is 12 amino acids long. CDR1 and CDR2 from the germline V gene are SGHRS and YFSETQ. V was pared by 7 bases and J by 2 bases, with 7 bases between. The CDR3 is CASGRGNQPQHF. The CDR3 bases are TGCGCCAGCGGAAGGGGCAATCAGCCCCAGCATTTT.

The genes are TRBV5-1 and TRBJ2-5; 8 bases match TRBD2. Germline V gene lookup returns CDR1 SGHRS and CDR2 YFSETQ. CDR3 length: 13 residues. J gave up 1 base and V 5 bases, and 1 base lay outside the gene matches. This CDR3 is CASSGTSQETQYF. CDR3 nucleotide sequence: TGCGCCAGCAGTGGGACTAGCCAAGAGACCCAGTACTTC.

Sample share makes this clonotype medium-sized. V gene TRBV29-1 combines with J gene TRBJ1-2; perhaps TRBD1 as D (6 bases). The CDR3 runs 13 residues. V gave up 5 bases and J gave up 8 bases, with 18 bases separating them. Germline loops: CDR1 SQVTM, CDR2 ANQGSEA. The CDR3 loop is CSVNRDGTGGYTF. The DNA for the CDR3 is TGCAGCGTTAACAGGGACGGTACGGGGGGCTACACCTTC.

V is TRBV6-1 and J is TRBJ2-7; D unresolved. Trimming shortened V by 6 bases and J by 0 bases, and 18 bases separated the two germline ends. Germline V lookup: CDR1 MNHNS, CDR2 SASEGT. The CDR3 runs 16 residues. CDR3 residues: CASSVSGYTSSYEQYF. CDR3 in DNA: TGTGCCAGCAGCGTAAGTGGATACACAAGCTCCTACGAGCAGTACTTC.

In this sample, this clonotype turned up a few times. V and J are TRBV14 and TRBJ1-5, with D tentatively TRBD1 (6 bases). There are 14 residues in the CDR3. Trimming pared 3 bases from V and 6 bases from J, leaving 12 bases between. The germline V gene has CDR1 SGHDN and CDR2 FVKESK. The CDR3 bases are TGTGCCAGCAGCCACGGGGGCTTCGGTCAGCCCCAGCATTTT. It translates to CASSHGGFGQPQHF.

The chain recombines TRBV28 with TRBJ1-2, with D tentatively TRBD1 (5 bases). V was shortened by 7 bases and J by 8 bases, with 20 bases between the two germline ends. Per the germline V gene, CDR1 is MDHEN and CDR2 is SYDVKM. The CDR3 is 14 residues long. CDR3 amino acids: CASTTGGGVGGYTF. CDR3 coding DNA: TGTGCCAGCACCACCGGGGGAGGGGTTGGGGGCTACACCTTC.

This clonotype came up a few times. The genes are TRBV4-2 and TRBJ2-7; 11 bases are a match to TRBD1. The CDR3 has 17 residues. V lost 2 bases to trimming and J lost 6 bases; unmatched junction nucleotides: 12. Germline V gives CDR1 LGHNA, CDR2 YNFKEQ. The CDR3 DNA follows: TGTGCCAGCAGCCAAACGAATAGGGGACAGGGGGTGGGCGAGCAGTACTTC. This translates into CASSQTNRGQGVGEQYF.

The table lists this clonotype with a few counts. The genes are TRBV7-4 and TRBJ1-5; weak D call: TRBD1 (5 bases). Trimming took 5 bases from V and 0 from J, leaving 17 bases between them. The CDR3 totals 17 residues. From germline, CDR1 is SGHVT and CDR2 SQSDAQ. The CDR3 coding sequence is TGTGCCAGCAGCCGAAACCGGGACGGACTTAGCAATCAGCCCCAGCATTTT. Translation: CASSRNRDGLSNQPQHF.

The chain employs TRBV28 and TRBJ2-5; D ambiguous. The CDR3 is made up of 14 amino acids. Per germline, CDR1 MDHEN and CDR2 SYDVKM. The V and J ends lost 1 base and 4 bases respectively, with 10 bases between them. CDR3 residues: CASSLLWVPETQYF. The CDR3 DNA is TGTGCCAGCAGTTTATTGTGGGTCCCAGAGACCCAGTACTTC.